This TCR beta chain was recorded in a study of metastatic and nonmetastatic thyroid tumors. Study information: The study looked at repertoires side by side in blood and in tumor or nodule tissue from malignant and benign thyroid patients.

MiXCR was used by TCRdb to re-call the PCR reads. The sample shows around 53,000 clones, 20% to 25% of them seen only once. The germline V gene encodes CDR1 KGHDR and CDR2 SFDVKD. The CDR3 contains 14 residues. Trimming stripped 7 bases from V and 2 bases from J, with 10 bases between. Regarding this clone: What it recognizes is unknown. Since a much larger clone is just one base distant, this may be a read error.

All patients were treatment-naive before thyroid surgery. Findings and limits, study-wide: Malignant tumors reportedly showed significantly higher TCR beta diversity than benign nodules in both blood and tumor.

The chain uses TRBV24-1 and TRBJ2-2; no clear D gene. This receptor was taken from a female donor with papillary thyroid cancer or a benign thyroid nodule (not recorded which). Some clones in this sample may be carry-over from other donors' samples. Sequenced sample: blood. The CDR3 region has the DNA TGTGCCACCAGCGCAAACAGTAACACCGGGGAGCTGTTTTTT. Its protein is CATSANSNTGELFF.